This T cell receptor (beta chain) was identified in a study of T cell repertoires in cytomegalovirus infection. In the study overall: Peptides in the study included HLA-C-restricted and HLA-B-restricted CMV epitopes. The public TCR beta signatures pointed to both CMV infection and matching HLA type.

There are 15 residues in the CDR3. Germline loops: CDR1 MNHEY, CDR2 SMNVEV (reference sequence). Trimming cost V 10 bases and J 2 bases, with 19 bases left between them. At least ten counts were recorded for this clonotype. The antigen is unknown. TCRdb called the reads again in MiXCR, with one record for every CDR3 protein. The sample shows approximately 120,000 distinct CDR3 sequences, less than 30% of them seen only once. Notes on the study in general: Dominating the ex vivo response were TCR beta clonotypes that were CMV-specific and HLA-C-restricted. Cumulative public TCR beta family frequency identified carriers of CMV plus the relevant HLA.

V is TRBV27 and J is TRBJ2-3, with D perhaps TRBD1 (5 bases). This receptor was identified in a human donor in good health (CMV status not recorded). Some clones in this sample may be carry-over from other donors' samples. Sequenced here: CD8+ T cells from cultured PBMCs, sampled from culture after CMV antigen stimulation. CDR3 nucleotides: TGTGCCATCGCCGCTGGCACAGGTAACACAGATACGCAGTATTTT. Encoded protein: CAIAAGTGNTDTQYF.